Below are 26 T cell receptor beta chains sequenced from a single sample in a study of blood T cell repertoires in COVID-19. Assay: immunoSEQ multiplex PCR; the TCRdb copy retains only in-frame clones and omits some. This table holds about 26,000 clones, roughly 84% found once. Sequenced: peripheral blood. Receptor source: a human donor in a cohort sampled during active COVID-19.

This clone was seen only once. V and J are TRBV6-2 or TRBV6-3 and TRBJ1-1; D gene ambiguous. Germline V gives CDR1 MNHEY, CDR2 SVGEGT. This CDR3 region has 16 residues. V was clipped by 2 bases and J by 0 bases, with 13 bases between them. The CDR3 loop reads CASSYGRGPLNTEAFF. The CDR3 DNA is TGTGCCAGCAGTTACGGCCGGGGTCCTCTGAACACTGAAGCTTTCTTT.

The chain has TRBV7-7 and TRBJ2-5; the match to TRBD2 covers 14 bases. The V gene end was trimmed by 0 bases and the J gene end by 2 bases; junction bases not matched to a gene: 5. The length of the CDR3 is 18 residues. Germline V CDR1 and CDR2: SSHAT, FNYEAQ (reference sequence). CDR3 in DNA: TGTGCCAGCAGCTTAGCGACTAGCGGGGGGGCCGCTCAAGAGACCCAGTACTTC. This sequence encodes CASSLATSGGAAQETQYF.

V usage is TRBV5-1 and J usage is TRBJ1-1; D gene ambiguous. This CDR3 spans 17 amino acids. CDR1 SGHRS and CDR2 YFSETQ come from the germline V gene. Trimming took off 6 bases at V and 0 bases at J, with 21 bases between the two ends. DNA of the CDR3: TGCGCCAGCAACCAAGAGCGGGGTGAGGTTGTGAACACTGAAGCTTTCTTT. Amino acids: CASNQERGEVVNTEAFF.

This chain joins TRBV20-1 and TRBJ2-5, with unresolved D. The V gene's germline CDR1 is DFQATT and CDR2 SNEGSKA (reference sequence). The V end was cut by 3 bases, the J end by 5 bases, with 7 bases between. CDR3 size: 11 residues. CDR3 residues: CSARSGETQYF. CDR3 DNA sequence: TGCAGTGCTAGGTCCGGGGAGACCCAGTACTTC.

The chain uses TRBV27 and TRBJ2-7; D may be TRBD1 (6 bases). Germline V gene sequence: CDR1 MNHEY, CDR2 SMNVEV (reference sequence). Trimming took 10 bases from V and 4 from J, leaving 20 bases between them. The CDR3 runs 14 residues. The CDR3 protein is CATGYRDTSYEQYF. CDR3 DNA sequence: TGTGCCACGGGCTACAGGGACACATCGTACGAGCAGTACTTC.

The chain has TRBV11-3 and TRBJ1-1, with 7 bases aligning to TRBD1. Germline V lookup: CDR1 SGHNT, CDR2 YENEEA. J gave up 3 bases and V 5 bases, and 9 bases lay outside the gene matches. The CDR3 loop spans 15 amino acids. The CDR3 here is CASSNEGARDTEAFF. The CDR3 bases are TGTGCCAGCAGCAATGAGGGGGCGCGGGACACTGAAGCTTTCTTT.

This chain links TRBV7-8 with TRBJ2-7; 7 nucleotides agree with TRBD1. This CDR3 spans 14 amino acids. CDR1 and CDR2 (germline): SGHVS, FQNEAQ. The V and J ends lost 3 bases and 4 bases, in that order; junction bases with no gene match: 6. CDR3 nucleotide sequence: TGTGCCAGCAGCTTGCCAGGGGGTAATTACGAGCAGTACTTC. It encodes CASSLPGGNYEQYF. Full variable domain (rest looked up from reference TRBV7-8 and TRBJ2-7): GAGVSQSPRYKVAKRGQDVALRCDPISGHVSLFWYQQALGQGPEFLTYFQNEAQLDKSGLPSDRFFAERPEGSVSTLKIQRTQQEDSAVYLCASSLPGGNYEQYFGPGTRLTVT.

This chain joins TRBV30 and TRBJ1-5, with D unclear. The V gene lost 3 bases and the J gene lost 4 bases, with 7 bases spanning the gap. CDR3 size: 12 residues. Per germline, CDR1 GTSNPN and CDR2 SVGIG (reference sequence). CDR3 in DNA: TGTGCCTGGAGCGGTAGTAATCAGCCCCAGCATTTT. This codes for CAWSGSNQPQHF.

The rearrangement links TRBV29-1 to TRBJ1-2; possible D gene TRBD1, 6 bases. CDR1 and CDR2 from the germline V gene are SQVTM and ANQGSEA. The CDR3 is 16 amino acids. V was cut by 4 bases and J by 2 bases, with 20 bases left in between. CDR3 DNA sequence: TGCAGCGTTGTGCCCCCTCTGGACAGAGGAAACTATGGCTACACCTTC. Protein: CSVVPPLDRGNYGYTF.

CDR3 DNA: TGTGCCTCCACAGGGGTTGTAAACATTCAGTACTTC. Encoded protein: CASTGVVNIQYF. V usage is TRBV19 and J usage is TRBJ2-4; 7 positions match TRBD1. Losses at the gene ends were 11 bases for V and 6 bases for J; bases not matched to a gene: 7. The CDR3 is 12 residues long. Germline CDR1 and CDR2: LNHDA and SQIVND (reference sequence).

This sequence joins TRBV29-1 and TRBJ2-1; 9 bases are shared with TRBD1. The CDR3 is 15 residues long. The V segment lost 3 bases and the J segment 7 bases; nucleotides outside the gene matches: 10. Per the germline V gene, CDR1 is SQVTM and CDR2 is ANQGSEA. The CDR3 sequence is CSVEDTGGVGNEQFF. The CDR3 nucleotides read TGCAGCGTTGAGGACACAGGGGGCGTTGGTAATGAGCAGTTCTTC.

CDR3 DNA sequence: TGTGCCTGGAGCCACGGGGGGGGCCGCACAGATACGCAGTATTTT. The encoded protein is CAWSHGGGRTDTQYF. The chain recombines TRBV30 with TRBJ2-3, with 8 nucleotides matching TRBD2. The CDR3 runs 15 residues. With V trimmed by 3 bases and J by 1 base, 6 bases remained unmatched. Germline V lookup: CDR1 GTSNPN, CDR2 SVGIG (reference sequence).

The chain is built from TRBV27 and TRBJ2-7; D remains ambiguous. This CDR3 region has 14 residues. Trimming shortened V by 4 bases and J by 7 bases, and 17 bases separated the two germline ends. Germline CDR1 and CDR2: MNHEY and SMNVEV (reference sequence). CDR3: CASSWSRPVLEQYF. Written as DNA, the CDR3 is TGTGCCAGCAGTTGGTCCAGGCCGGTGTTGGAGCAGTACTTC.

V is TRBV5-4 and J is TRBJ1-4, with D maybe TRBD1 (5 bases). This CDR3 is 14 amino acids long. The V and J ends lost 0 bases and 8 bases respectively, with 11 bases between them. In germline, CDR1 is SGHNT, CDR2 YYREEE (reference sequence). For the CDR3, the DNA is TGTGCCAGCAGCTTGGAAGGGGCTGTCGAAAAACTGTTTTTT. This encodes CASSLEGAVEKLFF.

The V and J genes are TRBV28 and TRBJ2-4, with 10 bases lining up with TRBD2. This CDR3 is built from 14 residues. V gave up 3 bases and J gave up 6 bases; unmatched junction bases: 2. Germline V gene lookup returns CDR1 MDHEN and CDR2 SYDVKM. Written as DNA, the CDR3 is TGTGCCAGCAGTTTGGAGCGGGAGGGAAACATTCAGTACTTC. Its protein is CASSLEREGNIQYF.

The CDR3 coding sequence is TGTGCCAGCAGTTTTAGGACAGGGGGCGCGGGCAATCAGCCCCAGCATTTT. Protein product: CASSFRTGGAGNQPQHF. The rearrangement links TRBV28 to TRBJ1-5, with TRBD1 matching over 11 bases. The CDR3 extends over 17 amino acids. V shed 3 bases, J shed 2 bases, and the junction held 6 bases outside the gene matches. The germline CDR1 and CDR2 sequences are MDHEN and SYDVKM. The whole variable domain, remainder taken from reference TRBV28 and TRBJ1-5, is DVKVTQSSRYLVKRTGEKVFLECVQDMDHENMFWYRQDPGLGLRLIYFSYDVKMKEKGDIPEGYSVSREKKERFSLILESASTNQTSMYLCASSFRTGGAGNQPQHFGDGTRLSIL.

This clone is a singleton in its sample. This rearrangement joins TRBV24-1 to TRBJ1-2; 9 positions match TRBD1. Germline-derived CDR1 and CDR2 are KGHDR and SFDVKD. Germline trimming cut 7 bases from V and 4 bases from J; bases unmatched to any gene: 9. The CDR3 runs to 15 residues. CDR3 amino acids: CATSGTGRGAYGYTF. In DNA form, the CDR3 reads TGTGCCACCAGCGGGACAGGGAGGGGGGCCTATGGCTACACCTTC.

CDR3 loop: CASSLGGPGNTIYF. CDR3 nucleotide sequence: TGTGCCAGCAGCTTGGGGGGGCCTGGAAACACCATATATTTT. V usage is TRBV7-8 and J usage is TRBJ1-3; maybe TRBD1 (6 bases). The germline CDR1 and CDR2 sequences are SGHVS and FQNEAQ. The CDR3 consists of 14 residues. V lost 3 bases, J lost 2 bases, and 8 bases lay in between.

The J gene is TRBJ1-5, the V gene TRBV27; D gene uncertain. Germline V lookup: CDR1 MNHEY, CDR2 SMNVEV (reference sequence). The V end was cut by 4 bases, the J end by 2 bases, with 3 bases between. This CDR3 has 12 residues. CDR3 nucleotides: TGTGCCAGCAGTTCCGGCAATCAGCCCCAGCATTTT. This gives the protein CASSSGNQPQHF.

V gene TRBV6-5 combines with J gene TRBJ1-2; D is possibly TRBD1 (5 bases). The CDR3 covers 14 residues. With 2 bases removed from V and 3 bases from J, the gap between germline ends came to 10 bases. Germline V gives CDR1 MNHEY, CDR2 SVGAGI. The CDR3 nucleotides are TGTGCCAGCAGTTACCGGGGGAAGGACTATGGCTACACCTTC. Translation: CASSYRGKDYGYTF.

J is TRBJ1-5 and V is TRBV18; D not resolved. The V end was cut by 1 base, the J end by 0 bases, with 7 bases between. This CDR3 region has 15 residues. Germline CDR1 reads KGHSH; CDR2 reads LQKENI. The CDR3, as DNA: TGTGCCAGCTCACCACTTAGCCGTAGCAATCAGCCCCAGCATTTT. Translating gives CASSPLSRSNQPQHF.

This chain links TRBV9 with TRBJ2-3; D is uncertain. The CDR3 extends over 14 amino acids. The germline V gene has CDR1 SGDLS and CDR2 YYNGEE. V was clipped by 4 bases and J by 1 base, with 10 bases between them. The chain's CDR3 is CASSPRSGTDTQYF. DNA of the CDR3: TGTGCCAGCAGCCCACGGTCGGGCACAGATACGCAGTATTTT.

This rearrangement joins TRBV14 to TRBJ2-1; D is unclear. Per the germline V gene, CDR1 is SGHDN and CDR2 is FVKESK. The CDR3 totals 17 residues. Between the trimmed V and J ends, which lost 4 bases and 2 bases, there was a span of 18 bases. CDR3 sequence reads: CASSRGLNLAAYNEQFF. The DNA for the CDR3 is TGTGCCAGCAGCCGAGGCCTCAATCTCGCGGCCTACAATGAGCAGTTCTTC. The variable domain in full, completed from reference TRBV14 and TRBJ2-1, reads EAGVTQFPSHSVIEKGQTVTLRCDPISGHDNLYWYRRVMGKEIKFLLHFVKESKQDESGMPNNRFLAERTGGTYSTLKVQPAELEDSGVYFCASSRGLNLAAYNEQFFGPGTRLTVL.

V usage is TRBV4-1 and J usage is TRBJ2-1; possible D gene TRBD2, 6 bases. The CDR3 sequence is 14 residues long. Per germline, CDR1 MGHRA and CDR2 YSYEKL. The germline V and J ends were trimmed by 4 bases and 8 bases, with 15 bases remaining between them. In DNA form, the CDR3 reads TGCGCCAGCAGCCTCTCCATAGGGGAGGATGAGCAGTTCTTC. Residues: CASSLSIGEDEQFF.

V usage is TRBV5-1 and J usage is TRBJ2-1; 13 positions agree with TRBD2. Germline-derived CDR1 and CDR2 are SGHRS and YFSETQ. The CDR3 extends over 16 amino acids. The junction had 4 bases not matched to a gene; V was cut back by 4 bases and J by 3 bases. The CDR3 is CASSLGTSGIYNEQFF. The CDR3 DNA reads TGCGCCAGCAGCCTCGGGACTAGCGGGATCTACAATGAGCAGTTCTTC. The whole variable domain, remainder taken from reference TRBV5-1 and TRBJ2-1, is KAGVTQTPRYLIKTRGQQVTLSCSPISGHRSVSWYQQTPGQGLQFLFEYFSETQRNKGNFPGRFSGRQFSNSRSEMNVSTLELGDSALYLCASSLGTSGIYNEQFFGPGTRLTVL.

J is TRBJ2-1 and V is TRBV5-1, with D perhaps matching TRBD2 (7 bases). From germline, CDR1 is SGHRS and CDR2 YFSETQ. The CDR3 contains 15 residues. V was cut by 2 bases and J by 4 bases, with 13 bases left in between. CDR3 protein: CASSLGGVLYNEQFF. In nucleotides, the CDR3 is TGCGCCAGCAGCTTAGGGGGGGTATTATACAATGAGCAGTTCTTC. The whole variable domain, remainder taken from reference TRBV5-1 and TRBJ2-1, is KAGVTQTPRYLIKTRGQQVTLSCSPISGHRSVSWYQQTPGQGLQFLFEYFSETQRNKGNFPGRFSGRQFSNSRSEMNVSTLELGDSALYLCASSLGGVLYNEQFFGPGTRLTVL.